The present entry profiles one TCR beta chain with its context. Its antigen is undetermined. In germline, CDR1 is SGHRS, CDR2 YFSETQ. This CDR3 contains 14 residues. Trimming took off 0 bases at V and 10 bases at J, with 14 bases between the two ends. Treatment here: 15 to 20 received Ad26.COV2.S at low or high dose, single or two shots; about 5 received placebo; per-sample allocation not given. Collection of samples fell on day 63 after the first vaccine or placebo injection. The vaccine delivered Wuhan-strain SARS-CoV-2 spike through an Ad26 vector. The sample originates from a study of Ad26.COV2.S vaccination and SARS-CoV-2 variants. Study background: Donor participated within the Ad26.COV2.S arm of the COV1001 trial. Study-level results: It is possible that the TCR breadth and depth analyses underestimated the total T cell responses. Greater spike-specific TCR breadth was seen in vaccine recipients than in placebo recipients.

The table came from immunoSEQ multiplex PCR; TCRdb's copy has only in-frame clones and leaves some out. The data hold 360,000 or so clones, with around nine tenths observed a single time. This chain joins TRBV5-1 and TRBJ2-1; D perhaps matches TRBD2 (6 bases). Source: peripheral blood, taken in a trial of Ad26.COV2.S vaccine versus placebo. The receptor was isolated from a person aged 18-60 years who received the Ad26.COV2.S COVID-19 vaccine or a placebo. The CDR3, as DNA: TGCGCCAGCAGCTTGGAACTAGCCGTCCAGGAGCAGTTCTTC. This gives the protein CASSLELAVQEQFF. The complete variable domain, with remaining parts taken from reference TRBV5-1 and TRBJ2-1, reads KAGVTQTPRYLIKTRGQQVTLSCSPISGHRSVSWYQQTPGQGLQFLFEYFSETQRNKGNFPGRFSGRQFSNSRSEMNVSTLELGDSALYLCASSLELAVQEQFFGPGTRLTVL.